The subject of this entry is one TCR beta chain. Its target is unknown. The germline CDR1 and CDR2 sequences are SGHTA and FQGNSA. This CDR3 comprises 16 residues. V was shortened by 2 bases and J by 2 bases, with 14 bases between the two germline ends. This sample was included in a study of glioma-infiltrating T cells. Whole-study results and caveats: Above-expected tissue-blood divergence occurred in all gliomas, most in low-grade ones.

The iRepertoire nested amplicon-rescue multiplex PCR amplified TCR alpha and beta CDR3s from RNA. Using its own MiXCR run on the multiplex PCR reads, TCRdb lists one record per CDR3 protein. The repertoire consists of 160,000 or so distinct CDR3 sequences, with around 40% occurring once and the leading ten covering around 5%. The chain is built from TRBV7-2 and TRBJ2-3; D uncertain. The TCR comes from a human donor with low-grade glioma or glioblastoma, undergoing nonglioma brain surgery, or in good health (not recorded which). The specimen was glioma tissue, nonneoplastic brain tissue, or PBMCs (not recorded which). In DNA, the CDR3 is TGTGCCAGCAGCTTATTTACTGGCGGCGACACAGATACGCAGTATTTT. Protein product: CASSLFTGGDTDTQYF. The whole variable domain, remainder taken from reference TRBV7-2 and TRBJ2-3, is GAGVSQSPSNKVTEKGKDVELRCDPISGHTALYWYRQSLGQGLEFLIYFQGNSAPDKSGLPSDRFSAERTGGSVSTLTIQRTQQEDSAVYLCASSLFTGGDTDTQYFGPGTRLTVL.